This TCR beta chain is from a study of spatial heterogeneity in lung cancer. Study context: Detection consistently captured more beta-chain sequences than alpha-chain sequences.

Every TCR cDNA molecule bore its own unique molecular identifier. TCRdb recomputed calls from the 5' RACE reads with MiXCR, one row per CDR3 protein. The sample contains approximately 20,000 distinct CDR3 sequences, 4.6% of which appear only once. Time point denoted: sample taken at primary tumor resection. The sequenced material consisted of unsorted whole RNA from tumor, nontumor lung or frozen PBMC. The CDR3 totals 15 residues. The germline V and J ends were trimmed by 2 bases and 7 bases, with 15 bases remaining between them. The germline CDR1 and CDR2 sequences are MNHEY and SVGAGI. The table lists this clonotype with many counts.

Sequences were derived from PBMCs, sampled at surgery. The source of this sequence is a male donor with early-stage non-small cell lung cancer. The V gene is TRBV6-5, the J gene TRBJ2-4; a possible D gene is TRBD1 (6 bases). CDR3 loop: CASSYGDTRNNIQYF. In nucleotides, the CDR3 is TGTGCCAGCAGTTACGGGGACACGCGAAACAACATTCAGTACTTC.